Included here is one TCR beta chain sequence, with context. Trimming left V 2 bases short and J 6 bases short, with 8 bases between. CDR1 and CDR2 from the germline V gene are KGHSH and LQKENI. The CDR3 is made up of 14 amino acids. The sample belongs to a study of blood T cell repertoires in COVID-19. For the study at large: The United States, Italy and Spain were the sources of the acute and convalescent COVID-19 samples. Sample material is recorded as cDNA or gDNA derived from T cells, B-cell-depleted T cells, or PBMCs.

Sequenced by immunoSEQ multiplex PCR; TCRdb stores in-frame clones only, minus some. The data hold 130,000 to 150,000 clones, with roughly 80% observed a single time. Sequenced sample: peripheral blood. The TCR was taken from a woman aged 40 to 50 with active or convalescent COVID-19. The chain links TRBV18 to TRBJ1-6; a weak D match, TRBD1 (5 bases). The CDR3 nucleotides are TGTGCCAGCTCACCAAGACAGATTAATTCACCCCTCCACTTT. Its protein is CASSPRQINSPLHF. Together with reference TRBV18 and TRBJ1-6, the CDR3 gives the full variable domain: NAGVMQNPRHLVRRRGQEARLRCSPMKGHSHVYWYRQLPEEGLKFMVYLQKENIIDESGMPKERFSAEFPKEGPSILRIQQVVRGDSAAYFCASSPRQINSPLHFGNGTRLTVT.